Below are 18 T cell receptor beta chains sequenced from a single sample in a study of vaccination and CD4 T cells after COVID-19. The time point denotes: late sampling 161 to 241 days after vaccination in a few convalescent patients. TCRdb reprocessed the PCR reads with MiXCR, giving one entry per CDR3 protein. The table includes 25,000 to 30,000 distinct CDR3 sequences, 50% detected once. Sequencing used CD4+ T cells from blood, obtained about 7 months after SARS-CoV-2 vaccination. These receptors were collected from a human donor who had recovered from COVID-19.

This chain links TRBV15 with TRBJ2-3; tentative D call: TRBD2 (6 bases). The V and J ends lost 7 bases and 2 bases respectively, with 10 bases between them. Germline values: CDR1 LNHNV, CDR2 YYDKDF (reference sequence). The CDR3 covers 13 residues. CDR3 DNA: TGTGCCACCATGCGGACTATCACAGATACGCAGTATTTT. It yields the protein CATMRTITDTQYF. Variable domain in full (rest from reference TRBV15 and TRBJ2-3): DAMVIQNPRYQVTQFGKPVTLSCSQTLNHNVMYWYQQKSSQAPKLLFHYYDKDFNNEADTPDNFQSRRPNTSFCFLDIRSPGLGDTAMYLCATMRTITDTQYFGPGTRLTVL.

The V gene is TRBV6-1, the J gene TRBJ2-3; possible D gene TRBD2, 5 bases. The V gene's germline CDR1 is MNHNS and CDR2 SASEGT. Trimming took 6 bases from V and 6 from J, leaving 10 bases between them. This CDR3 has 12 residues. CDR3 protein: CASSRAEDTQYF. The CDR3, as DNA: TGTGCCAGCAGCCGAGCGGAGGATACGCAGTATTTT.

This clonotype was found a few times. This chain links TRBV20-1 with TRBJ2-1; TRBD1 might be the D (6 bases). V was cut by 6 bases and J by 7 bases, with 10 bases left in between. The CDR3 totals 11 residues. The germline V gene has CDR1 DFQATT and CDR2 SNEGSKA (reference sequence). This CDR3 reads CSARGTNEQFF. DNA for the CDR3: TGCAGTGCCCGAGGGACAAATGAGCAGTTCTTC.

A word on this clonotype: One end of the junction fails to match germline, which may point to a read error. J is TRBJ2-7 and V is TRBV10-3; D perhaps matches TRBD1 (6 bases). This CDR3 region has 16 residues. From germline, CDR1 is ENHRY and CDR2 SYGVKD. For the CDR3, the DNA is TGTGCCAGCAGTCCCGGGACACCTTCCGACCCCACCGAGCAGTACTTC. Translation: CASSPGTPSDPTEQYF.

This clonotype was seen only a few times. The rearrangement joins TRBV24-1 to TRBJ2-5; D unresolved. The germline V gene encodes CDR1 KGHDR and CDR2 SFDVKD. V lost 0 bases to trimming and J lost 5 bases, with 3 bases between them. This CDR3 region has 12 residues. CDR3 sequence reads: CATSDLFETQYF. In nucleotides, the CDR3 is TGTGCCACCAGTGATTTGTTTGAGACCCAGTACTTC.

In this sample, this clonotype turned up a few times. The chain is built from TRBV20-1 and TRBJ2-2; maybe TRBD2 (7 bases). The CDR3 has 14 amino acids. Deletions cut 6 bases from V and 1 base from J, with 12 bases between. Germline assignment: CDR1 DFQATT and CDR2 SNEGSKA (reference sequence). CDR3 loop: CSAGGLLNTGELFF. The CDR3 DNA reads TGCAGTGCGGGGGGGCTATTGAACACCGGGGAGCTGTTTTTT.

This clonotype came up a few times. CDR3 bases: TGTGCCAGCAGCCAGGGGCAGGTTTACGAGCAGTACTTC. It yields the protein CASSQGQVYEQYF. The J gene is TRBJ2-7, the V gene TRBV7-9; TRBD1 is a possible D gene (6 bases). This CDR3 spans 13 amino acids. V gave up 5 bases and J gave up 4 bases, with 12 bases separating them. Germline V gene data show CDR1 as SEHNR and CDR2 as FQNEAQ (reference sequence).

This rearrangement joins TRBV28 to TRBJ1-1; 10 bases match TRBD1. In germline, CDR1 is MDHEN, CDR2 SYDVKM. The CDR3 is 13 residues long. V dropped 6 bases and J dropped 7; count of bases not matched to a gene: 5. CDR3 sequence: CASRADRGDEAFF. The CDR3 DNA follows: TGTGCCAGCAGGGCGGACAGGGGGGATGAAGCTTTCTTT.

This rearrangement joins TRBV6-5 to TRBJ2-1, with D possibly TRBD2 on 5 matching bases. V lost 2 bases to trimming and J lost 0 bases, with 20 bases between them. The CDR3 consists of 19 residues. Germline V gene sequence: CDR1 MNHEY, CDR2 SVGAGI. CDR3 sequence (DNA): TGTGCCAGCAGTTACAGTAGCGTCCCAATCCCGAGCTCCTACAATGAGCAGTTCTTC. Its translation: CASSYSSVPIPSSYNEQFF.

This clonotype was counted a few times. V usage is TRBV6-1 and J usage is TRBJ1-5, with D uncertain. In germline, CDR1 is MNHNS, CDR2 SASEGT. Between the trimmed V and J ends, which lost 7 bases and 4 bases, there was a span of 11 bases. The CDR3 is made up of 13 amino acids. CDR3 residues: CASITNFNQPQHF. The CDR3 DNA sequence: TGTGCCAGCATAACAAACTTTAATCAGCCCCAGCATTTT.

The CDR3 bases are TGTGCCAGCAGTTTATCCAGGGACTATGGCTACACCTTC. It codes for CASSLSRDYGYTF. The chain links TRBV28 to TRBJ1-2; TRBD1 might be the D (5 bases). Germline assignment: CDR1 MDHEN and CDR2 SYDVKM. This CDR3 has 13 amino acids. Trimming took 1 base from V and 3 from J, leaving 6 bases between them.

This clonotype showed up just once. The chain combines TRBV5-4 with TRBJ1-2, with unresolved D. Germline V gene data show CDR1 as SGHNT and CDR2 as YYREEE (reference sequence). V lost 0 bases, J lost 3 bases, and 9 bases lay in between. The CDR3 length is 14 residues. In DNA, the CDR3 is TGTGCCAGCAGCTTGGCTAGGATCGACTATGGCTACACCTTC. Encoded protein: CASSLARIDYGYTF.

A note on this clonotype: Relative to the germline gene, one junction end is altered; a read error may explain this. This chain joins TRBV7-9 and TRBJ2-5, with 12 bases aligning to TRBD2. Germline V gives CDR1 SEHNR, CDR2 FQNEAQ (reference sequence). The CDR3 loop spans 14 amino acids. CDR3 sequence: CASSLAGGLETQYF. The CDR3 nucleotides are TGTGCCAGCAGCCTAGCGGGAGGGTTAGAGACCCAGTACTTC.

This sequence joins TRBV10-3 and TRBJ1-1; a weak D match, TRBD1 (5 bases). V was pared by 11 bases and J by 1 base, with 17 bases between. The CDR3 is made up of 14 amino acids. CDR1 ENHRY and CDR2 SYGVKD come from the germline V gene. This chain's CDR3 is CASTTGEGNTEAFF. The CDR3 nucleotides read TGTGCCTCGACGACGGGGGAGGGGAACACTGAAGCTTTCTTT.

This clonotype was seen only a few times. CDR3 protein: CASSDSWTAYSNQPQHF. In DNA, the CDR3 is TGTGCCAGCAGTGATTCGTGGACGGCCTATAGCAATCAGCCCCAGCATTTT. This sequence joins TRBV6-1 and TRBJ1-5; D call uncertain. Trimming shortened V by 3 bases and J by 0 bases, and 15 bases separated the two germline ends. Germline V CDR1 and CDR2: MNHNS, SASEGT. This CDR3 comprises 17 residues.

In this sample, this clonotype turned up a few times. This CDR3 reads CSAAASVNTGELFF. In nucleotides, the CDR3 is TGCAGTGCTGCGGCTAGCGTTAACACCGGGGAGCTGTTTTTT. The gene calls are TRBV20-1 and TRBJ2-2; D is perhaps TRBD2 (6 bases). Trimming took 5 bases from V and 2 from J, leaving 12 bases between them. Germline V lookup: CDR1 DFQATT, CDR2 SNEGSKA (reference sequence). The CDR3 contains 14 residues.

This chain links TRBV28 with TRBJ1-5; D not resolved. Per the germline V gene, CDR1 is MDHEN and CDR2 is SYDVKM. The CDR3 is 12 residues long. With 7 bases removed from V and 4 bases from J, the gap between germline ends came to 8 bases. In nucleotides, the CDR3 is TGTGCCAGCAAAAACTTAAATCAGCCCCAGCATTTT. It translates to CASKNLNQPQHF.

The rearrangement uses TRBV7-2 and TRBJ2-1, with D possibly TRBD1 on 5 matching bases. Germline CDR1 and CDR2: SGHTA and FQGNSA. CDR3 length equals 14 residues. Trimming took 1 base from V and 6 from J, leaving 10 bases between them. The CDR3 bases are TGTGCCAGCAGCTTAGATGCAGGGCCCAATGAGCAGTTCTTC. It encodes CASSLDAGPNEQFF.